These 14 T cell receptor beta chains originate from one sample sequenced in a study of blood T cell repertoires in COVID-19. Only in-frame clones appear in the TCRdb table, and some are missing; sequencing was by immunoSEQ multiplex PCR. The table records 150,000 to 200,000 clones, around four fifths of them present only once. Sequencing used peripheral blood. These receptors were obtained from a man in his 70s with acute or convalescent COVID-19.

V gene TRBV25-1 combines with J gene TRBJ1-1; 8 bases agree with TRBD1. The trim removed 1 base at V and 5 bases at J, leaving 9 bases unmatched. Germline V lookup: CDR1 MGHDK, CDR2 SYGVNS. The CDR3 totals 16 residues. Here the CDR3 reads CASSEFPGQGETEAFF. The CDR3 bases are TGTGCCAGCAGTGAATTCCCCGGACAGGGAGAGACTGAAGCTTTCTTT.

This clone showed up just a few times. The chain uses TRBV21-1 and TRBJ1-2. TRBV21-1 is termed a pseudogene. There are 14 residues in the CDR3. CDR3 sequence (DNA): TGTGCCAGCAGCACCAACTCCAAGGAGGGGGGCTACACCTTC. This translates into CASSTNSKEGGYTF.

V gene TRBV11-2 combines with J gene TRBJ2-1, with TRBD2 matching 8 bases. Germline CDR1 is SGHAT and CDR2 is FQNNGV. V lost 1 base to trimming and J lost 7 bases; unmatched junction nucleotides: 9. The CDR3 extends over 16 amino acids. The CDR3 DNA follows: TGTGCCAGCAGCTTAGTAAGCGGGAGATTGGGAAATGAGCAGTTCTTC. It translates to CASSLVSGRLGNEQFF.

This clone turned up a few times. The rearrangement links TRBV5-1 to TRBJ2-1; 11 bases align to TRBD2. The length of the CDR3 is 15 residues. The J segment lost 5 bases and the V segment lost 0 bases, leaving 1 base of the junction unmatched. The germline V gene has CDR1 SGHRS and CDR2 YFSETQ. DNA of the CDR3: TGCGCCAGCAGCTTGGGACTAGCGGGACACAATGAGCAGTTCTTC. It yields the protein CASSLGLAGHNEQFF.

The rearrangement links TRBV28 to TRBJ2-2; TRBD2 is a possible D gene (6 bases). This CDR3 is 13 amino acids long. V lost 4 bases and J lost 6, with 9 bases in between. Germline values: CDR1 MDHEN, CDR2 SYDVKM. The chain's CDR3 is CASSYTSSGELFF. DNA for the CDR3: TGTGCCAGCAGTTACACTAGCTCCGGGGAGCTGTTTTTT.

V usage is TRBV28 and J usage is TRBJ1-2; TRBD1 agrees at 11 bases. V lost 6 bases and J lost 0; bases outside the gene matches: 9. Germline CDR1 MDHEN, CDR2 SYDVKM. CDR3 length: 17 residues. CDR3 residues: CASRSWDRGRSNYGYTF. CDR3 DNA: TGTGCCAGCAGGTCTTGGGACAGGGGGAGATCTAACTATGGCTACACCTTC.

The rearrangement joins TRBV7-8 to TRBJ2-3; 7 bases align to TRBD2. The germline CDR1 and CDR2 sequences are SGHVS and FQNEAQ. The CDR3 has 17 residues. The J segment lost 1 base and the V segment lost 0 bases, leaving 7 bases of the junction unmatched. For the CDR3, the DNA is TGTGCCAGCAGCTTAGCCAGCGGACTAGTGGGCACAGATACGCAGTATTTT. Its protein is CASSLASGLVGTDTQYF.

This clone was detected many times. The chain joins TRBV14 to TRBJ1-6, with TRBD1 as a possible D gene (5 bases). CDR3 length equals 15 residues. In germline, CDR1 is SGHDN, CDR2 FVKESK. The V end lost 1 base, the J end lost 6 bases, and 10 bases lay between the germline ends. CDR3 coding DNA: TGTGCCAGCAGCCAAGGTGGAAGGGGTAATTCACCCCTCCACTTT. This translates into CASSQGGRGNSPLHF.

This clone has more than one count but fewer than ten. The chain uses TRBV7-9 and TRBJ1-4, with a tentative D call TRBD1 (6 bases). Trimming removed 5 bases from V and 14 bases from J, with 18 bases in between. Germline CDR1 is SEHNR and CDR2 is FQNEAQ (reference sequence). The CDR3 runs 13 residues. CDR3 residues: CASSVQTGTQLFF. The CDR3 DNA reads TGTGCCAGCAGCGTACAAACCGGGACACAGCTGTTTTTT.

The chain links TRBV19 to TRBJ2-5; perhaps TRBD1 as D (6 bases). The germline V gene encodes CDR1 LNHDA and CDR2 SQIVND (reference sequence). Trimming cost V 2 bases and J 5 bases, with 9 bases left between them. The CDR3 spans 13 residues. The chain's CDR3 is CASSIYRAETQYF. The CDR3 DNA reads TGTGCCAGTAGTATATACAGGGCTGAGACCCAGTACTTC. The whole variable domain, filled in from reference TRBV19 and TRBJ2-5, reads DGGITQSPKYLFRKEGQNVTLSCEQNLNHDAMYWYRQDPGQGLRLIYYSQIVNDFQKGDIAEGYSVSREKKESFPLTVTSAQKNPTAFYLCASSIYRAETQYFGPGTRLLVL.

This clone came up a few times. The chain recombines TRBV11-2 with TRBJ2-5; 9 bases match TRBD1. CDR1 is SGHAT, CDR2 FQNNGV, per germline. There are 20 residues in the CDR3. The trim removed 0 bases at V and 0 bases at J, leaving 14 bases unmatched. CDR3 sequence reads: CASSLEARDRDGWDQETQYF. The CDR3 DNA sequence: TGTGCCAGCAGCTTAGAGGCCCGGGACAGGGATGGTTGGGACCAAGAGACCCAGTACTTC. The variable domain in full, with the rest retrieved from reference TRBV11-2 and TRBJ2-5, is EAGVAQSPRYKIIEKRQSVAFWCNPISGHATLYWYQQILGQGPKLLIQFQNNGVVDDSQLPKDRFSAERLKGVDSTLKIQPAKLEDSAVYLCASSLEARDRDGWDQETQYFGPGTRLLVL.

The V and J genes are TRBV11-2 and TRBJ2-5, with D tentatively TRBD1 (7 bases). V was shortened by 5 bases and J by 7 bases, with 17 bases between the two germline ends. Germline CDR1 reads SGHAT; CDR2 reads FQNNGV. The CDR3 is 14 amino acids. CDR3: CASSPSGTAGTQYF. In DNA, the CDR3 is TGTGCCAGCAGCCCTTCCGGGACAGCGGGGACCCAGTACTTC.

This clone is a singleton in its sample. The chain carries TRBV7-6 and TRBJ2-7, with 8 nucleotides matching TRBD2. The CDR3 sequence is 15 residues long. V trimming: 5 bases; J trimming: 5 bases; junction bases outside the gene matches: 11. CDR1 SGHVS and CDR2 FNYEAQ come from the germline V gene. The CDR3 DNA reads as TGTGCCAGCAGCGAGTCCGGGACTAGGGGCCACGAGCAGTACTTC. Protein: CASSESGTRGHEQYF.

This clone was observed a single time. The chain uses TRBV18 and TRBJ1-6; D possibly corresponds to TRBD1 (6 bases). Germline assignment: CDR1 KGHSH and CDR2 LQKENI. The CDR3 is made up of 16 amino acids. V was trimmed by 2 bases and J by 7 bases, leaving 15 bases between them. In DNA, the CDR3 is TGTGCCAGCTCACCAAATGCGGGGAGGGGGAATTCACCCCTCCACTTT. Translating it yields CASSPNAGRGNSPLHF.